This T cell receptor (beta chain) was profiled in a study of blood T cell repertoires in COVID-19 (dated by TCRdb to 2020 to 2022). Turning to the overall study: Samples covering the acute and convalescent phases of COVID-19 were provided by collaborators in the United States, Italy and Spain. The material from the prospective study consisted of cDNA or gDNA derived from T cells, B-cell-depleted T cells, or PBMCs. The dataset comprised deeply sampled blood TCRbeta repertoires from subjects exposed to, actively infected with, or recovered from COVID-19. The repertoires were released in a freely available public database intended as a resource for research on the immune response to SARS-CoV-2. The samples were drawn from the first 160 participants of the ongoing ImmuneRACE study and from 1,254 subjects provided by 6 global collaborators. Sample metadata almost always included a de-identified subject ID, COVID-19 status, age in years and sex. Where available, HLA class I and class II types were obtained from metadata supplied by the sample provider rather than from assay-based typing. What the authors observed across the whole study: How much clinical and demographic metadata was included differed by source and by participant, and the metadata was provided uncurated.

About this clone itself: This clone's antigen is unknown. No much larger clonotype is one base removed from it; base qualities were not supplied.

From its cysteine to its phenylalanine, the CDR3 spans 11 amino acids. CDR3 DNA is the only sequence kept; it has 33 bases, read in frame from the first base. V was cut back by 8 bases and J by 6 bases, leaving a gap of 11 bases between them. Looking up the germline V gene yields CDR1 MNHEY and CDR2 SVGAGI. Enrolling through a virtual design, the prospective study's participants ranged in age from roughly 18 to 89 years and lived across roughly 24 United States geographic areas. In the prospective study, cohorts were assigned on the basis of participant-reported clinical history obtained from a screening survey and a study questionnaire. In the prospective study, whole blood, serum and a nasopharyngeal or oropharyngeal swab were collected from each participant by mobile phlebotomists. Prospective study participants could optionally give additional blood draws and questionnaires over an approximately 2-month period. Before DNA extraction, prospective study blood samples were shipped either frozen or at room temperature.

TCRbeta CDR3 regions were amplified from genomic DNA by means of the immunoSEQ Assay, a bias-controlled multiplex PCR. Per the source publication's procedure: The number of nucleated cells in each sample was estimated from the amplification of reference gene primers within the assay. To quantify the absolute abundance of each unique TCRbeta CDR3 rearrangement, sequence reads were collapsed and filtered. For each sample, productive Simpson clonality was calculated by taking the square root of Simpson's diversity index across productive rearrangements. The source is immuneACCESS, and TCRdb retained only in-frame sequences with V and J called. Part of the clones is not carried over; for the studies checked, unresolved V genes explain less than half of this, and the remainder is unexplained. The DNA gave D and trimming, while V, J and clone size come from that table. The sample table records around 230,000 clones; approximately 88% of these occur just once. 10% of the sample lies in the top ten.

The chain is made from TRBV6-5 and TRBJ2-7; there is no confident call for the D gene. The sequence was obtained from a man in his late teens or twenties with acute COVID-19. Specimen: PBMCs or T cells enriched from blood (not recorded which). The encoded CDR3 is CASRIRGEQYF. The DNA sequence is TGTGCCAGCCGTATTAGAGGCGAGCAGTACTTC.